The 23 T cell receptor beta chains below come from one sample, sequenced in a study of T cells in Graves' hyperthyroidism and ophthalmopathy (dated by TCRdb to the late 2010s). Library construction relied on multiplex PCR. Sequenced using an Illumina HiSeq 2000. TCR beta CDR3 regions were amplified from RNA transcripts. The first round of RT-PCR for the TCR CDR3 was performed with the HTBI primer set and the Qiagen OneStep RT-PCR kit. The raw public reads went through TCRdb reprocessing: fastp at Q25, MiXCR clone calling, in-frame beta chains kept. Each entry is one CDR3 protein sequence, shown with its most common DNA and genes. This sample comprises approximately 710,000 distinct CDR3 sequences, roughly 17% of them detected only once. The ten largest clones represent around a sixth of the sample. Sequenced: blood. Receptors originate from a man aged 50 to 59 with Graves' hyperthyroidism.

This clonotype was counted only a few times. The chain is built from TRBV6-6 and TRBJ2-7; 8 positions agree with TRBD2. Germline lookup yields CDR1 MNHNY and CDR2 SVGAGI (reference sequence). The ends lost 0 bases at V and 5 bases at J; junction bases unmatched: 6. This CDR3 comprises 15 residues. The CDR3 loop reads CASSYSSGSVHEQYF. The CDR3 DNA reads TGTGCCAGCAGTTACTCAAGCGGGAGCGTCCACGAGCAGTACTTC.

The genes are TRBV19 and TRBJ2-3; 12 bases are a match to TRBD2. The junction had 3 bases not matched to a gene; V was cut back by 8 bases and J by 3 bases. This CDR3 spans 14 amino acids. CDR1 is LNHDA, CDR2 SQIVND, per germline (reference sequence). Written as DNA, the CDR3 is TGTGCCAGTCAGACTAGCGGGAGTACAGATACGCAGTATTTT. Translated: CASQTSGSTDTQYF.

This clonotype was detected only a few times. This chain uses TRBV24-1 with TRBJ2-5; 11 bases fit TRBD1. Unmatched junction bases numbered 10, after V lost 9 bases and J lost 5 bases. CDR1 KGHDR and CDR2 SFDVKD come from the germline V gene. The CDR3 loop spans 15 amino acids. The CDR3 DNA sequence: TGTGCCACCTCCAATCCCGGGACAGGGGGGGAGACCCAGTACTTC. Its translation is CATSNPGTGGETQYF.

This clonotype was picked up one time. One base away lies a much larger clone, so this may be a sequencing read error. The CDR3 sequence is CASSWIRTSGQEIQYF. In DNA, the CDR3 is TGTGCCAGCAGCTGGATCCGGACTAGCGGGCAAGAGATCCAGTACTTC. The V call is TRBV11-2, the J call TRBJ2-5, with 11 bases aligning to TRBD2. Germline lookup yields CDR1 SGHAT and CDR2 FQNNGV. The CDR3 totals 16 residues.

This clonotype was counted ten times or more. The rearrangement links TRBV5-6 to TRBJ1-2; 9 positions agree with TRBD1. Germline trimming cut 0 bases from V and 5 bases from J; bases unmatched to any gene: 2. The CDR3 is 14 residues long. CDR1 and CDR2 from the germline V gene are SGHDT and YYEEEE. The CDR3 spells CASSLDRGLYGYTF. The DNA of the CDR3 is TGTGCCAGCAGCTTGGACAGGGGGCTTTATGGCTACACCTTC.

CDR3 loop: CASSLEGISGITTYNEQFF. DNA of the CDR3: TGTGCCAGCAGCTTAGAAGGTATTAGCGGGATCACTACCTACAATGAGCAGTTCTTC. The chain combines TRBV7-9 with TRBJ2-1, with 8 bases matching TRBD2. Germline trimming cut 1 base from V and 2 bases from J; bases unmatched to any gene: 13. Germline-derived CDR1 and CDR2 are SEHNR and FQNEAQ (reference sequence). This CDR3 is built from 19 residues.

In its sample, this clonotype was seen many times. This chain links TRBV13 with TRBJ2-7; D is possibly TRBD2 (5 bases). The V end lost 5 bases, the J end lost 2 bases, and 10 bases lay between the germline ends. Germline V CDR1 and CDR2: PRHDT, FYEKMQ (reference sequence). The CDR3 loop spans 13 amino acids. The CDR3 coding sequence is TGTGCCAGCAGCCCGCCTAGCACCTACGAGCAGTACTTC. Its protein is CASSPPSTYEQYF.

In this sample, this clonotype turned up many times. The CDR3 loop reads CASSLTQDNYGYTF. CDR3 nucleotide sequence: TGTGCCAGCAGCCTTACTCAGGATAACTATGGCTACACCTTC. The V call is TRBV11-2, the J call TRBJ1-2; D is ambiguous. The CDR3 has 14 residues. Trimming removed 5 bases from V and 1 base from J, with 11 bases in between. Germline V lookup: CDR1 SGHAT, CDR2 FQNNGV. The complete variable domain, with remaining parts taken from reference TRBV11-2 and TRBJ1-2, reads EAGVAQSPRYKIIEKRQSVAFWCNPISGHATLYWYQQILGQGPKLLIQFQNNGVVDDSQLPKDRFSAERLKGVDSTLKIQPAKLEDSAVYLCASSLTQDNYGYTFGSGTRLTVV.

This clonotype was seen a few times. A read error may account for a junction end that differs from germline. This sequence joins TRBV6-2 or TRBV6-3 and TRBJ1-1; D remains ambiguous. The CDR3 sequence is 12 residues long. Germline V gene lookup returns CDR1 MNHEY and CDR2 SVGEGT. CDR3 DNA sequence: TGTACCAGTAGTTACGATTTCAGACGGACTTTCTTT. As protein: CTSSYDFRRTFF.

Remarks on this clonotype: The junction shows a germline mismatch at one end, possibly a read error. The CDR3 here is CASSLGGRMNTGAFF. In nucleotides, the CDR3 is TGTGCCAGCAGCTTAGGCGGGAGAATGAACACTGGAGCTTTCTTT. This chain connects TRBV11-2 to TRBJ1-1; no reliable D call. The CDR3 has 15 residues. The germline V gene encodes CDR1 SGHAT and CDR2 FQNNGV. The full variable domain, in which reference TRBV11-2 and TRBJ1-1 provide the parts outside the CDR3, is EAGVAQSPRYKIIEKRQSVAFWCNPISGHATLYWYQQILGQGPKLLIQFQNNGVVDDSQLPKDRFSAERLKGVDSTLKIQPAKLEDSAVYLCASSLGGRMNTGAFFGQGTRLTVV.

The V and J genes are TRBV7-2 and TRBJ2-7, with 10 bases matching TRBD1. The CDR3 covers 17 residues. Trimming took 5 bases from V and 2 from J; bases not matched to a gene: 12. Germline V gene lookup returns CDR1 SGHTA and CDR2 FQGNSA. CDR3 sequence (DNA): TGTGCCAGCAGCCCGACAGGGGGCTACAGCCAAGCCTACGAGCAGTACTTC. Its translation is CASSPTGGYSQAYEQYF.

The sample holds a few counts of this clonotype. The chain employs TRBV6-2 or TRBV6-3 and TRBJ2-3; 14 bases line up with TRBD2. CDR1 and CDR2 (germline): MNHEY, SVGEGT. The trim removed 6 bases at V and 10 bases at J, leaving 18 bases unmatched. The CDR3 is 18 amino acids. CDR3 nucleotide sequence: TGTGCCAGCAGAACGACTGCGGGACTAGCGGGAGCCCCTTTGGCGCAGTATTTT. It codes for CASRTTAGLAGAPLAQYF.

This clonotype was observed at least ten times. V gene TRBV2 combines with J gene TRBJ2-3; 7 bases agree with TRBD2. Germline lookup yields CDR1 SNHLY and CDR2 FYNNEI. The CDR3 runs 16 residues. With 5 bases clipped from V and 0 bases from J, the junction kept 8 bases outside the gene matches. For the CDR3, the DNA is TGTGCCAGCAGTCCTTTTGGGCGGGAGAGCACAGATACGCAGTATTTT. It codes for CASSPFGRESTDTQYF.

In its sample, this clonotype was seen many times. The chain couples TRBV7-2 to TRBJ1-1; D unresolved. V lost 1 base and J lost 3, with 12 bases in between. CDR1 is SGHTA, CDR2 FQGNSA, per germline. The CDR3 totals 15 residues. The CDR3 loop is CASSLGAPAYTEAFF. The CDR3, as DNA: TGTGCCAGCAGCTTAGGGGCCCCGGCCTACACTGAAGCTTTCTTT.

There are a few counts of this clonotype. The V call is TRBV29-1, the J call TRBJ1-1, with D hard to call. Germline V gene sequence: CDR1 SQVTM, CDR2 ANQGSEA. The CDR3 covers 13 residues. Trimming cost V 4 bases and J 4 bases, with 13 bases left between them. The CDR3 DNA is TGCAGCGTTGGACCCAGGCTCGGCACTGAAGCTTTCTTT. This sequence encodes CSVGPRLGTEAFF.

This clonotype was counted many times. The CDR3: CASTTVFLSPLHF. The CDR3 nucleotides read TGTGCCAGCACGACAGTGTTTCTTTCACCCCTCCACTTT. The genes are TRBV2 and TRBJ1-6, with D maybe TRBD1 (5 bases). The CDR3 loop spans 13 amino acids. V dropped 7 bases and J dropped 9 bases, with 13 bases sitting between them. Germline CDR1 SNHLY, CDR2 FYNNEI.

With respect to this clonotype: The germline gene is not matched at one end of the junction; a read error may be the cause. This rearrangement joins TRBV28 to TRBJ2-7; D gene ambiguous. In germline, CDR1 is MDHEN, CDR2 SYDVKM. This CDR3 region has 11 residues. DNA of the CDR3: TGTGCCGGCAGCTTAATCCGGGAGCAGTACTTC. It is translated as CAGSLIREQYF.

This clonotype was observed many times. The rearrangement links TRBV27 to TRBJ1-2; D is undetermined. Germline CDR1 MNHEY, CDR2 SMNVEV (reference sequence). V was pared by 6 bases and J by 0 bases, with 5 bases between. The CDR3 loop spans 12 amino acids. Written as DNA, the CDR3 is TGTGCCAGCAGGACATCTAACTATGGCTACACCTTC. Its translation is CASRTSNYGYTF.

This clonotype showed up many times. J is TRBJ2-7 and V is TRBV6-1; the match to TRBD1 covers 9 bases. Germline CDR1 is MNHNS and CDR2 is SASEGT. V lost 8 bases to trimming and J lost 2 bases; unmatched junction nucleotides: 7. This CDR3 comprises 14 residues. This chain's CDR3 is CASVRDRVTYEQYF. As DNA, the CDR3 is TGTGCCAGCGTCCGGGACAGGGTTACCTACGAGCAGTACTTC.

The rearrangement uses TRBV12-3 or TRBV12-4 and TRBJ2-5; D is possibly TRBD2 (5 bases). With 3 bases removed from V and 3 bases from J, the gap between germline ends came to 11 bases. The CDR3 has 14 residues. CDR3 loop: CASSFSGKEETQYF. The CDR3 DNA reads TGTGCCAGCAGTTTTTCGGGGAAAGAAGAGACCCAGTACTTC.

V is TRBV6-5 and J is TRBJ2-1; 7 nucleotides line up with TRBD2. The trim removed 5 bases at V and 6 bases at J, leaving 4 bases unmatched. The CDR3 is made up of 13 amino acids. CDR1 and CDR2 from the germline V gene are MNHEY and SVGAGI. The CDR3 is CASSTRLANEQFF. The CDR3 DNA reads TGTGCCAGCAGTACCCGACTAGCCAATGAGCAGTTCTTC.

Note on this clonotype: A much bigger clone sits one base away, suggesting this may be a read error. The chain joins TRBV15 to TRBJ1-2; D perhaps matches TRBD1 (6 bases). The CDR3 is made up of 13 amino acids. CDR1 and CDR2 from the germline V gene are LNHNV and YYDKDF (reference sequence). The CDR3 here is CATSRAGAGGYAF. The DNA of the CDR3 is TGTGCCACCAGCAGAGCAGGGGCCGGCGGCTACGCCTTC.

The chain links TRBV5-5 to TRBJ2-7, with D maybe TRBD1 (6 bases). The germline V and J ends were trimmed by 4 bases and 2 bases, with 19 bases remaining between them. Germline values: CDR1 SGHKS, CDR2 YYEKEE (reference sequence). The CDR3 covers 16 residues. This CDR3 reads CASSEKSDSSAYEQYF. CDR3 DNA sequence: TGTGCCAGCAGCGAGAAATCGGACAGTAGCGCCTACGAGCAGTACTTC.